One sample yielded the 21 T cell receptor beta chains listed below, sequenced in a study of shared clonotypes between healthy human individuals. TCRdb's table, derived via immunoSEQ multiplex PCR, lists solely in-frame clones and lacks some. The sample has about 2.1 million clones; just over 90% are singletons. CD45RO-negative, CCR7-selected cells formed the naive CD8 fraction, which excluded terminally differentiated effector memory CD45RA+ cells. The specimen was naive CD8+ T cells from PBMCs. These receptors came from a man between 18 and 29 years old in good health. Some clones in this sample may be carry-over from other donors' samples.

The chain couples TRBV27 to TRBJ1-4, with D possibly matching TRBD1 (5 bases). The V gene's germline CDR1 is MNHEY and CDR2 SMNVEV (reference sequence). With 0 bases removed from V and 11 bases from J, the gap between germline ends came to 22 bases. The CDR3 totals 17 residues. The CDR3 sequence: CASSLSPYQGAGGKLFF. In nucleotides, the CDR3 is TGTGCCAGCAGTTTATCCCCTTACCAAGGGGCGGGTGGGAAACTGTTTTTT.

The chain is built from TRBV5-8 and TRBJ2-7; 10 nucleotides match TRBD1. The length of the CDR3 is 14 residues. Unmatched junction bases numbered 5, after V lost 5 bases and J lost 3 bases. Germline V CDR1 and CDR2: SGHTS, YDEGEE. The CDR3 loop reads CASRTGTGDYEQYF. The CDR3, as DNA: TGTGCCAGCAGAACCGGGACAGGGGACTACGAGCAGTACTTC. The whole variable domain, remainder taken from reference TRBV5-8 and TRBJ2-7, is EAGVTQSPTHLIKTRGQQATLRCSPISGHTSVYWYQQALGLGLQFLLWYDEGEERNRGNFPPRFSGRQFPNYSSELNVNALELEDSALYLCASRTGTGDYEQYFGPGTRLTVT.

The chain recombines TRBV9 with TRBJ1-1, with D unclear. Germline V CDR1 and CDR2: SGDLS, YYNGEE. Trimming stripped 5 bases from V and 5 bases from J, with 16 bases between. The CDR3 consists of 14 residues. The CDR3 sequence is CASSADGSFTEAFF. The CDR3 nucleotides are TGTGCCAGCAGTGCGGACGGATCATTTACTGAAGCTTTCTTT.

The chain combines TRBV29-1 with TRBJ1-2; D gene unclear. Per germline, CDR1 SQVTM and CDR2 ANQGSEA. This CDR3 is 13 amino acids long. Trimming stripped 3 bases from V and 5 bases from J, with 13 bases between. CDR3 residues: CSVDWGGRYGYTF. Here the CDR3 DNA reads TGCAGCGTTGACTGGGGTGGAAGGTATGGCTACACCTTC.

With respect to this clone: Other DNA sequences in this sample translate to the same CDR3. CDR3 sequence reads: CASSSGTGSYEQYF. The DNA for the CDR3 is TGCGCCAGCAGCTCCGGGACAGGTTCCTACGAGCAGTACTTC. The chain has TRBV5-1 and TRBJ2-7, with 8 bases matching TRBD1. The CDR3 is 14 residues long. V lost 3 bases and J lost 1; bases outside the gene matches: 3. The germline gives CDR1 SGHRS, CDR2 YFSETQ.

The CDR3 coding sequence is TGTGCCAGCAGGCGGCAGGGGGCAAACAATGAGCAGTTCTTC. Translated: CASRRQGANNEQFF. The V and J genes are TRBV27 and TRBJ2-1, with 8 positions matching TRBD1. This CDR3 has 14 residues. The germline V gene encodes CDR1 MNHEY and CDR2 SMNVEV (reference sequence). Trimming at V came to 6 bases and at J to 5 bases, leaving 6 bases not matched to a gene.

This clone was observed once. The CDR3 sequence: CASSLGDEPQHF. In nucleotides, the CDR3 is TGTGCCAGCAGCTTAGGGGACGAGCCCCAGCATTTT. The chain carries TRBV7-9 and TRBJ1-5; tentative D call: TRBD1 (5 bases). V was shortened by 1 base and J by 8 bases, with 6 bases between the two germline ends. The CDR3 runs 12 residues. The germline V gene encodes CDR1 SEHNR and CDR2 FQNEAQ (reference sequence).

This rearrangement joins TRBV7-9 to TRBJ2-1; D is possibly TRBD2 (5 bases). Between the trimmed V and J ends, which lost 2 bases and 7 bases, there was a span of 9 bases. The CDR3 runs 13 residues. The germline V gene encodes CDR1 SEHNR and CDR2 FQNEAQ (reference sequence). CDR3: CASSLSLDNEQFF. The CDR3 DNA reads as TGTGCCAGCAGCTTATCACTAGATAATGAGCAGTTCTTC.

CDR3: CASSLEGGLVTGELFF. CDR3 nucleotides: TGTGCCAGCAGCTTAGAAGGCGGTTTAGTCACCGGGGAGCTGTTTTTT. The chain employs TRBV11-2 and TRBJ2-2; D gene uncertain. V was pared by 0 bases and J by 4 bases, with 12 bases between. There are 16 residues in the CDR3. The germline V gene has CDR1 SGHAT and CDR2 FQNNGV.

The chain employs TRBV2 and TRBJ2-5, with TRBD2 identical over 7 bases. J gave up 4 bases and V 6 bases, and 5 bases lay outside the gene matches. The CDR3 spans 13 residues. Germline CDR1 SNHLY, CDR2 FYNNEI. CDR3 sequence: CASSLGGRETQYF. The DNA for the CDR3 is TGTGCCAGCAGCTTGGGAGGGCGAGAGACCCAGTACTTC.

This chain connects TRBV6-1 to TRBJ2-7; TRBD1 matches at 9 bases. The germline V gene encodes CDR1 MNHNS and CDR2 SASEGT. J gave up 3 bases and V 6 bases, and 6 bases lay outside the gene matches. The CDR3 is 14 amino acids. The CDR3 coding sequence is TGTGCCAGCAGGCGGACAGGGGCCGACTACGAGCAGTACTTC. Its translation: CASRRTGADYEQYF.

V usage is TRBV27 and J usage is TRBJ1-2; D might be TRBD1 (5 bases). V was clipped by 7 bases and J by 1 base, with 13 bases between them. The CDR3 runs to 14 residues. Germline CDR1 and CDR2: MNHEY and SMNVEV (reference sequence). This chain's CDR3 is CASTSKGDNYGYTF. In DNA form, the CDR3 reads TGTGCCAGCACCTCAAAAGGGGATAACTATGGCTACACCTTC.

The genes are TRBV25-1 and TRBJ2-5; D is uncertain. The CDR3 has 12 residues. V lost 4 bases and J lost 1, with 4 bases in between. Germline V gives CDR1 MGHDK, CDR2 SYGVNS. CDR3 sequence: CASSVAQETQYF. The DNA for the CDR3 is TGTGCCAGCAGTGTAGCCCAAGAGACCCAGTACTTC.

The CDR3, as DNA: TGTGCCAGCAGTTCTTGGCGCGAAAGGGGCGAGCAGTACTTC. It translates to CASSSWRERGEQYF. V gene TRBV27 combines with J gene TRBJ2-7; a possible D gene is TRBD1 (5 bases). Trimming cost V 4 bases and J 6 bases, with 16 bases left between them. The CDR3 contains 14 residues. Germline V gene data show CDR1 as MNHEY and CDR2 as SMNVEV (reference sequence).

V usage is TRBV7-9 and J usage is TRBJ2-3, with TRBD2 identical over 8 bases. In germline, CDR1 is SEHNR, CDR2 FQNEAQ (reference sequence). This CDR3 is 18 amino acids long. J was trimmed by 2 bases and V by 4 bases; bases with no gene match: 14. CDR3 nucleotides: TGTGCCAGCAGCTCCGGGGGGGCCAGCGGGAGCGCCACAGATACGCAGTATTTT. This gives the protein CASSSGGASGSATDTQYF.

The CDR3 protein is CASSLGSPGEKLFF. In nucleotides, the CDR3 is TGTGCCAGCAGCTTAGGCTCCCCCGGGGAAAAACTGTTTTTT. V usage is TRBV13 and J usage is TRBJ1-4; D unresolved. V gave up 0 bases and J gave up 8 bases, with 10 bases separating them. CDR3 length: 14 residues. Germline V CDR1 and CDR2: PRHDT, FYEKMQ (reference sequence). Combining the CDR3 with reference TRBV13 and TRBJ1-4 gives the whole variable domain AAGVIQSPRHLIKEKRETATLKCYPIPRHDTVYWYQQGPGQDPQFLISFYEKMQSDKGSIPDRFSAQQFSDYHSELNMSSLELGDSALYFCASSLGSPGEKLFFGSGTQLSVL.

This chain uses TRBV7-3 with TRBJ2-1; D may match TRBD1 or TRBD2 (5 bases each). The germline CDR1 and CDR2 sequences are SGHTA and FQGTGA. The ends were cut back, 5 bases at V and 6 bases at J, with 17 bases in the middle. The CDR3 runs 15 residues. The CDR3 DNA is TGTGCCAGCAGCCTAAACCCGGGACCACGCAATGAGCAGTTCTTC. Protein sequence: CASSLNPGPRNEQFF.

This clone has a single count. The chain recombines TRBV5-4 with TRBJ1-2; the match to TRBD1 covers 8 bases. Trimming removed 1 base from V and 2 bases from J; junction bases left unmatched: 10. This CDR3 has 17 residues. Per germline, CDR1 SGHNT and CDR2 YYREEE (reference sequence). This chain's CDR3 is CASSLLQNRGLNYGYTF. In DNA, the CDR3 is TGTGCCAGCAGCTTGCTCCAGAACAGGGGGTTGAACTATGGCTACACCTTC.

The rearrangement links TRBV27 to TRBJ2-1; 11 bases map to TRBD1. The junction had 13 bases not matched to a gene; V was cut back by 6 bases and J by 6 bases. Per the germline V gene, CDR1 is MNHEY and CDR2 is SMNVEV (reference sequence). The CDR3 length is 17 residues. CDR3 sequence (DNA): TGTGCCAGCAGCTCGGGTGGGGGGACAGGGGGTCCCAATGAGCAGTTCTTC. Translation: CASSSGGGTGGPNEQFF.

Worth noting for this clone: The same CDR3 is also encoded by other DNA sequences in this sample. The chain links TRBV27 to TRBJ2-7; unclear D gene. CDR3 length: 12 amino acids. Trimming took off 4 bases at V and 2 bases at J, with 6 bases between the two ends. Germline CDR1 is MNHEY and CDR2 is SMNVEV (reference sequence). CDR3 region: CASSSGPYEQYF. CDR3 nucleotides: TGTGCCAGCAGTTCTGGACCCTACGAGCAGTACTTC.

CDR3 residues: CASSLWAGDNQPQHF. The CDR3 bases are TGTGCCAGCAGCTTATGGGCAGGGGACAATCAGCCCCAGCATTTT. The V call is TRBV7-8, the J call TRBJ1-5; D is perhaps TRBD1 (6 bases). The germline V gene has CDR1 SGHVS and CDR2 FQNEAQ. The CDR3 totals 15 residues. Trimming stripped 2 bases from V and 3 bases from J, with 11 bases between.